This note documents a single T cell receptor (beta chain) sequence. Clones were read by immunoSEQ multiplex PCR, and TCRdb kept only the in-frame ones, dropping some. This sample has about 2.3 million clones; about 92% occur once, and the top ten carry 0.35% to 0.45%. These data belong to a study of shared clonotypes between healthy human individuals. Germline CDR1 SGHNT, CDR2 YYREEE (reference sequence). The CDR3 spans 17 residues. J lost 4 bases, V lost 4 bases, and 9 bases had no gene match. This TCR was recovered from a man aged 18 to 35 in good health. Some clones in this sample may be carry-over from other donors' samples. Input material: naive CD4+ T cells from PBMCs. As for subset: CD45RA+ positively selected. The chain employs TRBV5-4 and TRBJ2-5; TRBD2 matches 14 bases. The CDR3 nucleotides read TGTGCCAGCAGCGCGACCGGGACTAGCGGGAGAGCAGAGACCCAGTACTTC. Translating gives CASSATGTSGRAETQYF. The full variable domain, rest sourced from reference TRBV5-4 and TRBJ2-5, is ETGVTQSPTHLIKTRGQQVTLRCSSQSGHNTVSWYQQALGQGPQFIFQYYREEENGRGNFPPRFSGLQFPNYSSELNVNALELDDSALYLCASSATGTSGRAETQYFGPGTRLLVL.